Listed below are T cell receptor beta chains from one sample, sequenced in a study of T cell responses to AZD1222 COVID-19 vaccine. Here immunoSEQ multiplex PCR was the method, and the copy in TCRdb shows in-frame clones only, minus some. The repertoire holds fewer than 100,000 clones, with approximately 84% as singletons. The specimen comprised peripheral blood, sampled 28 days after the second AZD1222 dose. These receptors were taken from an adult who received the AZD1222 COVID-19 vaccine. Each CDR3 is given with its conserved first and last residue. Fields, in order: J gene, D gene, V gene, clone size, CDR3 protein, CDR3 DNA. The D gene is left open where the match is weak. Clone size appears in some rows only: once, few, many, or a class for an expanded clone.

TRBJ2-7 NA TRBV19 once CASRDTGTLAYEQYF TGTGCCAGTAGGGACACCGGGACACTCGCCTACGAGCAGTACTTC
TRBJ1-3 NA TRBV7-6 few CATRPRDNSGNTIYF TGTGCCACCCGCCCTCGAGACAACTCTGGAAACACCATATATTTT
TRBJ2-7 TRBD2 TRBV5-1 NA CASSFRAGDEQYF TGCGCCAGCAGCTTTAGAGCGGGAGACGAGCAGTACTTC
TRBJ2-1 NA TRBV6-5 NA CASRPSLGDNEQFF TGTGCCAGCCGACCTTCACTAGGGGACAATGAGCAGTTCTTC
TRBJ1-1 NA TRBV5-3 NA CAPISPGRLTDTEAFF TGTGCCCCCATCTCCCCGGGCCGCCTTACAGACACTGAAGCTTTCTTT
TRBJ2-7 NA TRBV5-8 NA CASSLGRVRGEQYF TGTGCCAGCAGCCTTGGCAGGGTTCGGGGCGAGCAGTACTTC
TRBJ2-1 TRBD1 TRBV28 NA CASSPRDRDYNEQFF TGTGCCAGCAGTCCACGGGACAGGGACTACAATGAGCAGTTCTTC
TRBJ2-2 TRBD2 TRBV19 once CATQGTSGTGELFF TGTGCCACCCAGGGGACTAGTGGCACCGGGGAGCTGTTTTTT
TRBJ1-5 NA TRBV3-1/TRBV3-2 few CASSQGASNQPQHF TGTGCCAGCAGCCAGGGGGCTAGCAATCAGCCCCAGCATTTT
TRBJ2-1 NA TRBV9 NA CASSLGGEQFF TGTGCCAGCAGCCTAGGGGGGGAGCAGTTCTTC
TRBJ1-2 NA TRBV5-1 NA CASSLDSNYGYTF TGCGCCAGCAGCTTAGACAGCAACTATGGCTACACCTTC
TRBJ2-2 NA TRBV5-1 NA CASSLNTGELFF TGCGCCAGCAGCTTGAACACCGGGGAGCTGTTTTTT
TRBJ1-6 NA TRBV10-3 NA CAIRTLGTPLHF TGTGCCATTAGGACACTCGGTACACCCCTCCACTTT
TRBJ2-5 NA TRBV5-1 NA CASSLLYQETQYF TGCGCCAGCAGCTTGCTGTACCAAGAGACCCAGTACTTC
TRBJ1-1 NA TRBV10-3 once CAISPGNTEAFF TGTGCCATCTCGCCGGGGAACACTGAAGCTTTCTTT
TRBJ1-5 NA TRBV19 NA CASRKDASPYSNQPQHF TGTGCCAGTCGCAAGGACGCCTCCCCTTATAGCAATCAGCCCCAGCATTTT
TRBJ1-4 NA TRBV6-5 NA CASSYSSGGGLFF TGTGCCAGCAGTTACTCCTCAGGAGGGGGACTGTTTTTT
TRBJ1-5 NA TRBV28 NA CASSSRGGNQPQHF TGTGCCAGCTCCTCCCGGGGGGGCAATCAGCCCCAGCATTTT
TRBJ2-3 NA TRBV6-1 NA CASKGDVRTDTQYF TGTGCCAGCAAGGGGGACGTTCGCACAGATACGCAGTATTTT
TRBJ1-2 TRBD1 TRBV4-1 NA CASSQDPGQINYGYTF TGCGCCAGCAGCCAAGATCCGGGACAGATTAACTATGGCTACACCTTC
TRBJ2-7 NA TRBV5-1 NA CASSLSATEAYEQYF TGCGCCAGCAGCCTCTCCGCGACAGAAGCCTACGAGCAGTACTTC
TRBJ2-1 NA TRBV10-2 NA CASRQGGEQFF TGCGCCAGCAGGCAGGGGGGTGAGCAGTTCTTC
TRBJ2-5 NA TRBV27 NA CASSPRPSVNQETQYF TGTGCCAGCAGTCCCAGACCTAGCGTAAACCAAGAGACCCAGTACTTC
TRBJ1-4 TRBD1 TRBV18 NA CASSLTGGSTNEKLFF TGTGCCAGCTCTCTGACAGGGGGCTCAACTAATGAAAAACTGTTTTTT
TRBJ2-2 TRBD1 TRBV10-3 NA CAISSGIGDRNTGELFF TGTGCCATCAGCTCGGGAATAGGGGACAGAAACACCGGGGAGCTGTTTTTT
TRBJ1-1 NA TRBV20-1 NA CSARATYEAFF TGCAGTGCTAGAGCGACGTATGAAGCTTTCTTT
TRBJ2-3 TRBD2 TRBV9 NA CASSRGGVTDTQYF TGTGCCAGCAGCCGCGGGGGGGTCACAGATACGCAGTATTTT
TRBJ1-1 NA TRBV10-3 NA CAIRTDSNTEAFF TGTGCCATTCGGACCGATTCGAACACTGAAGCTTTCTTT
TRBJ1-5 TRBD1 TRBV7-2 once CASSSRQGIIQPQHF TGTGCCAGCAGCTCTAGACAGGGGATAATTCAGCCCCAGCATTTT
TRBJ2-7 NA TRBV3-1/TRBV3-2 few CASSQSSYEQYF TGTGCCAGCAGCCAGAGCTCCTACGAGCAGTACTTC
TRBJ2-7 TRBD1 TRBV7-8 NA CASSLAGGAGGYEQYF TGTGCCAGCAGCTTGGCCGGAGGAGCAGGGGGCTACGAGCAGTACTTC
TRBJ1-2 NA TRBV5-6 NA CASSLDRNRILYGYTF TGTGCCAGCAGCTTGGATCGTAACAGGATCCTCTATGGCTACACCTTC
TRBJ2-3 TRBD2 TRBV5-1 NA CASSDPSGVTDTQYF TGCGCCAGCAGTGACCCTAGCGGGGTCACAGATACGCAGTATTTT
TRBJ1-2 NA TRBV11-2 few CASSSPTETHYGYTF TGTGCCAGCAGCTCACCGACAGAGACCCACTATGGCTACACCTTC
TRBJ2-5 TRBD2 TRBV11-3 few CASRPTGTSAQETQYF TGTGCCAGCAGACCCACCGGGACTAGCGCCCAAGAGACCCAGTACTTC
TRBJ2-1 NA TRBV7-9 NA CASTEAGGSWYNEQFF TGTGCCAGCACCGAAGCAGGGGGGAGTTGGTACAATGAGCAGTTCTTC
TRBJ1-6 NA TRBV3-1/TRBV3-2 once CASSQATRGAAPLHF TGTGCCAGCAGCCAAGCTACGAGGGGCGCGGCACCCCTCCACTTT
TRBJ1-2 TRBD1 TRBV6-4 NA CASSPQGDYGYTF TGTGCCAGCAGCCCTCAGGGGGACTATGGCTACACCTTC
TRBJ2-5 NA TRBV5-6 NA CASSSQGSPQETQYF TGTGCCAGCAGCTCACAGGGCTCCCCCCAAGAGACCCAGTACTTC
TRBJ2-7 NA TRBV10-3 NA CAISETSNEQYF TGTGCCATCAGTGAGACTAGCAACGAGCAGTACTTC
TRBJ1-6 NA TRBV28 NA CASRGGGARSPLHF TGTGCCAGCAGGGGTGGGGGGGCGCGATCACCCCTCCACTTT
TRBJ1-5 NA TRBV10-3 NA CAISGAGDSNQPQHF TGTGCCATCAGTGGAGCAGGGGATAGCAATCAGCCCCAGCATTTT
TRBJ2-5 NA TRBV5-1 NA CASSLAGNQETQYF TGCGCCAGCAGCTTGGCAGGTAACCAAGAGACCCAGTACTTC
TRBJ2-6 NA TRBV7-3 NA CASSLNQPSGANVLTF TGTGCCAGCAGCTTAAATCAGCCTTCTGGGGCCAACGTCCTGACTTTC
TRBJ2-1 TRBD2 TRBV6-5 few CASSYSRLAVEQFF TGTGCCAGCAGTTACTCGAGACTAGCGGTTGAGCAGTTCTTC
TRBJ1-1 NA TRBV19 NA CASSLDGRNTEAFF TGTGCCAGTAGTCTGGACGGGAGGAACACTGAAGCTTTCTTT
TRBJ2-1 NA TRBV7-8 NA CASSFRSLHNEQFF TGTGCCAGCAGCTTTCGATCCTTACATAATGAGCAGTTCTTC
TRBJ2-5 TRBD2 TRBV6-2/TRBV6-3 NA CASSRGLGETQYF TGTGCCAGCAGTAGGGGACTAGGGGAGACCCAGTACTTC
TRBJ1-5 NA TRBV28 few CASNAYSNQPQHF TGTGCCAGCAATGCCTATAGCAATCAGCCCCAGCATTTT
TRBJ2-7 TRBD1 TRBV7-3 NA CASSNRRGRYF TGTGCCAGCAGCAACCGCAGGGGGCGTTACTTC